The entry below describes one TCR beta chain. The data derive from a study of blood T cell repertoires in COVID-19. Study background: Acute and convalescent COVID-19 samples came from the United States, Italy and Spain.

Assay: immunoSEQ multiplex PCR; the TCRdb copy retains only in-frame clones and omits some. The sample has roughly 260,000 clones, under 90% seen once. The CDR3 contains 17 residues. V lost 0 bases to trimming and J lost 3 bases; unmatched junction nucleotides: 3. Looked up from germline, CDR1 is SGHRS and CDR2 is YFSETQ. A PCR-confirmed or clinician-diagnosed COVID-19 case had contacted exposed participants within 2 weeks of entry. The sample comprised PBMCs or T cells enriched from blood (not recorded which). J is TRBJ2-1 and V is TRBV5-1; 13 bases are a match to TRBD2. This TCR came from a woman between 40 and 50 years old who had been exposed to COVID-19. CDR3 in amino acids: CASSLGGTSGVYNEQFF. CDR3 sequence (DNA): TGCGCCAGCAGCTTGGGAGGGACTAGCGGGGTCTACAATGAGCAGTTCTTC.